This TCR beta chain was documented in a study of T cell responses to AZD1222 COVID-19 vaccine. About the research overall: Analysis merged second doses at about 4 or about 12 weeks.

Germline V gene data show CDR1 as MRHNA and CDR2 as SNTAGT. V dropped 2 bases and J dropped 14 bases, with 21 bases sitting between them. This CDR3 is built from 14 residues. The method was immunoSEQ multiplex PCR; TCRdb's version includes in-frame clones alone and lacks a portion of them. The sample lists 110,000 to 150,000 clones, 80% to 95% occurring once. Study findings and constraints: When two AZD1222 doses had been given, Spike-specific TCR breadth and depth rose. Clonal diversity was possibly underestimated, and white British individuals and females predominated among donors. Repertoires were obtained solely post-peak T cell response.

Concerning this clone: The antigen remains unidentified.

The chain carries TRBV6-4 and TRBJ1-1; D gene uncertain. Material: peripheral blood, obtained on day 0 of AZD1222 vaccination. This receptor was identified in an adult in good health. This CDR3 reads CASSDVRRSEIGFF. In DNA form, the CDR3 reads TGTGCCAGCAGTGACGTACGGCGGAGTGAAATCGGATTCTTT.